This T cell receptor (beta chain) was identified during a study of T cells in Graves' hyperthyroidism and ophthalmopathy. Between the trimmed V and J ends, which lost 5 bases and 4 bases, there was a span of 18 bases. The CDR3 is 17 residues long. Germline-derived CDR1 and CDR2 are MNHNS and SASEGT. In regard to this clonotype: The antigen is undetermined.

Amplified regions were TCR beta CDR3 sequences from RNA transcripts. HTBI primers drove first-round RT-PCR of the TCR CDR3. TCRdb ran MiXCR on the multiplex PCR reads and lists one entry per CDR3 protein. The sample includes about 560,000 distinct CDR3 sequences, 15% to 18% of them seen just once. The study's findings and limits: In the blood, most expanded thyroid clonotypes above 0.001 appeared as well.

The origin of this receptor is a woman in her 30s with Graves' hyperthyroidism. What was sequenced was blood. The rearrangement joins TRBV6-1 to TRBJ2-6; TRBD1 is a possible D gene (5 bases). CDR3 loop: CASSTGHRTAGANVLTF. The CDR3 DNA reads TGTGCCAGCAGTACCGGACATAGGACGGCAGGGGCCAACGTCCTGACTTTC.